This TCR beta chain was obtained from a study of regulatory T cells in long-lasting Graves disease. The time point denotes: newly diagnosed GD, antithyroid drugs for less than 3 months. Preparation of the TCR library used RNA extracted from PBMCs. This clonotype was detected many times. V lost 6 bases and J 5 bases, leaving 14 bases between the germline ends. Germline values: CDR1 SNHLY, CDR2 FYNNEI. The CDR3 has 14 residues. Library construction for TCR beta used iRepertoire HTBI primers and Arm-PCR of CDR3 regions. TCRdb itself ran the multiplex PCR reads through MiXCR, one entry per CDR3 protein. The sample comprises about 530,000 distinct CDR3 sequences, roughly 16% of which are singletons, and around a quarter rests with the top ten. The same sample was also used in a study of T cells in Graves' hyperthyroidism and ophthalmopathy. That publication notes: During a first-round RT-PCR of the TCR CDR3, the HTBI primer set was used.

This specimen consisted of peripheral blood mononuclear cells (PBMCs), obtained at new diagnosis, from a patient treated with antithyroid drugs. The genes are TRBV2 and TRBJ1-5; a possible D gene is TRBD1 (6 bases). The source of this sequence is a woman between 40 and 65 years old with Graves disease. The CDR3 DNA is TGTGCCAGCAGCGCGACAGGATCTGATCAGCCCCAGCATTTT. Amino acid sequence: CASSATGSDQPQHF.